The 14 T cell receptor beta chains below were found in one sample sequenced in a study of post-analysis software for immune sequencing data. No antigen is known for these receptors. Built from TCR beta cDNA, the libraries had unique molecular identifiers in them. TCRdb recomputed calls from the PCR reads with MiXCR, one row per CDR3 protein. This sample has hundreds of thousands of distinct CDR3 sequences, with over 45% found just once. Whole-study results and caveats: Controls had lower frequencies than patients of 4 or 5 TRBV segments, which included TRBV5-6, TRBV5-1 and TRBV20-1.

The sample consisted of blood. The origin of the receptors is a girl aged 2 to 10 with multiple sclerosis.

This clonotype was picked up a small number of times. The J gene is TRBJ2-1, the V gene TRBV3-1; 9 bases agree with TRBD2. CDR1 and CDR2 (germline): LGHDT, YNNKEL (reference sequence). The CDR3 is 16 amino acids. Trimming removed 0 bases from V and 4 bases from J; junction bases left unmatched: 4. CDR3 region: CASSQDASGAYNEQFF. CDR3 in DNA: TGTGCCAGCAGCCAAGATGCTAGCGGGGCTTACAATGAGCAGTTCTTC.

This chain connects TRBV7-8 to TRBJ2-7; D not certain. Germline V gene lookup returns CDR1 SGHVS and CDR2 FQNEAQ. The CDR3 loop spans 16 amino acids. The V and J ends lost 5 bases and 1 base respectively, with 18 bases between them. In DNA form, the CDR3 reads TGTGCCAGCAGCCCCCGTTCTGCTCTGTTATCCTACGAGCAGTACTTC. This codes for CASSPRSALLSYEQYF.

The J gene is TRBJ2-5, the V gene TRBV6-2 or TRBV6-3; possibly TRBD2 for D (6 bases). The CDR3 is made up of 13 amino acids. Trimming pared 5 bases from V and 13 bases from J, leaving 20 bases between. CDR1 and CDR2 (germline): MNHEY, SVGEGT. The CDR3, as DNA: TGTGCCAGCAGTCGTGGGTCTCAGGGACTCGGGTACTTC. Its translation is CASSRGSQGLGYF.

The chain combines TRBV2 with TRBJ1-4; 9 bases match TRBD1. Germline CDR1 and CDR2: SNHLY and FYNNEI. The CDR3 spans 14 residues. The J segment lost 8 bases and the V segment lost 7 bases, leaving 8 bases of the junction unmatched. CDR3 region: CASTTGQGREKLFF. CDR3 nucleotide sequence: TGTGCCAGCACCACGGGACAGGGTAGGGAAAAACTGTTTTTT.

The gene calls are TRBV4-1 and TRBJ1-1; 7 bases match TRBD1. Per the germline V gene, CDR1 is MGHRA and CDR2 is YSYEKL. V shed 0 bases, J shed 0 bases, and the junction held 7 bases outside the gene matches. This CDR3 spans 17 amino acids. CDR3 coding DNA: TGCGCCAGCAGCCAAGATAGGACAGGACCCATGAACACTGAAGCTTTCTTT. Encoded protein: CASSQDRTGPMNTEAFF.

The CDR3 sequence: CSARIPSGETQYF. CDR3 sequence (DNA): TGCAGTGCTAGAATTCCTAGCGGAGAGACCCAGTACTTC. V gene TRBV20-1 combines with J gene TRBJ2-5, with 7 bases aligning to TRBD2. V lost 2 bases and J lost 4; bases outside the gene matches: 4. Germline CDR1 DFQATT, CDR2 SNEGSKA (reference sequence). This CDR3 region has 13 residues.

This chain uses TRBV20-1 with TRBJ2-1; 8 bases align to TRBD1. This CDR3 is 16 amino acids long. Germline CDR1 DFQATT, CDR2 SNEGSKA (reference sequence). Unmatched junction bases numbered 8, after V lost 2 bases and J lost 2 bases. As DNA, the CDR3 is TGCAGTGCTAGAATCGCAGGGGGCGACCCCTACAATGAGCAGTTCTTC. This sequence encodes CSARIAGGDPYNEQFF.

The chain combines TRBV2 with TRBJ2-1; D not certain. Trimming shortened V by 2 bases and J by 5 bases, and 10 bases separated the two germline ends. CDR3 length: 14 amino acids. In germline, CDR1 is SNHLY, CDR2 FYNNEI. The chain's CDR3 is CASSENFGNNEQFF. The CDR3, as DNA: TGTGCCAGCAGTGAAAATTTCGGCAACAATGAGCAGTTCTTC.

This clonotype has a single count. This chain connects TRBV29-1 to TRBJ2-7, with TRBD2 identical over 7 bases. Germline values: CDR1 SQVTM, CDR2 ANQGSEA. The CDR3 is made up of 13 amino acids. V shed 8 bases and J 1 base; nucleotides not matched to a gene: 8. DNA of the CDR3: TGCAGCTTTCGACTAGCAGAATCCTACGAGCAGTACTTC. Translated: CSFRLAESYEQYF.

The chain couples TRBV6-2 or TRBV6-3 to TRBJ1-1; 8 bases align to TRBD1. The germline V gene has CDR1 MNHEY and CDR2 SVGEGT. The CDR3 totals 15 residues. V was clipped by 6 bases and J by 4 bases; unmatched bases: 10. CDR3 coding DNA: TGTGCCAGCAGGGGTCAGGGGGCGTGGAGCACTGAAGCTTTCTTT. This gives the protein CASRGQGAWSTEAFF.

V is TRBV29-1 and J is TRBJ1-1; a weak D match, TRBD1 (5 bases). The CDR3 length is 12 residues. V gave up 7 bases and J gave up 5 bases, with 14 bases separating them. Looked up from germline, CDR1 is SQVTM and CDR2 is ANQGSEA. The CDR3 DNA is TGCAGCGGTTACAAGAGGGGTACTGAAGCTTTCTTT. Translation: CSGYKRGTEAFF.

The CDR3 loop is CSSSQAGEGDTQYF. The CDR3 coding sequence is TGCAGTAGCAGTCAAGCGGGGGAGGGAGATACGCAGTATTTT. The chain joins TRBV20-1 to TRBJ2-3; 8 bases line up with TRBD2. The V gene's germline CDR1 is DFQATT and CDR2 SNEGSKA (reference sequence). The J segment lost 5 bases and the V segment lost 8 bases, leaving 12 bases of the junction unmatched. This CDR3 is 14 amino acids long.

This chain links TRBV3-1 with TRBJ1-5, with a weak D call TRBD1 (6 bases). There are 16 residues in the CDR3. Germline CDR1 and CDR2: LGHDT and YNNKEL (reference sequence). The V end lost 0 bases, the J end lost 5 bases, and 14 bases lay between the germline ends. DNA for the CDR3: TGTGCCAGCAGCCAAGAGCCGGACAGCCGGTATCAGCCCCAGCATTTT. It encodes CASSQEPDSRYQPQHF.

The chain combines TRBV11-2 with TRBJ2-1; 14 bases are shared with TRBD2. V gave up 5 bases and J gave up 2 bases; unmatched junction bases: 11. Germline CDR1 SGHAT, CDR2 FQNNGV. There are 19 residues in the CDR3. Here the CDR3 reads CASSPIRTSGRKTYNEQFF. In DNA form, the CDR3 reads TGTGCCAGCAGCCCCATCCGGACTAGCGGGAGGAAGACCTACAATGAGCAGTTCTTC.